The clone carrying this T cell receptor beta chain was observed at least ten times. The sample belongs to a study of response to subunit inactivated influenza vaccine. The ends were cut back, 5 bases at V and 1 base at J, with 9 bases in the middle. The CDR3 has 13 residues. TCRdb ran MiXCR on the RT-PCR reads and lists one entry per CDR3 protein. This sample yields about 190,000 distinct CDR3 sequences, of which 14% are seen a single time; approximately 30% belongs to the top ten. The input for sequencing was CD8+ T cells sorted from PBMCs, taken less than 6 days after vaccination. The chain couples TRBV12-3 or TRBV12-4 to TRBJ2-7, with no clear D. The sequence was collected from a man between 45 and 60 years old who received an inactivated influenza vaccine. CDR3 bases: TGTGCCAGCAGTCCCCCGGATTCCTACGAGCAGTACTTC. Its translation: CASSPPDSYEQYF.